This passage covers 6 T cell receptor beta chains from one sample sequenced in a study of cytomegalovirus exposure and HLA in healthy donors. The PCR contained 60 Vbeta and 13 Jbeta primers. TCRdb keeps only in-frame clones here, not all; method: immunoSEQ multiplex PCR. The table records fewer than 200,000 clones, around 86% of them present only once. Material: PBMCs. These receptors came from a male donor in good health and CMV-seronegative.

The V call is TRBV7-2, the J call TRBJ2-2; TRBD2 agrees at 9 bases. CDR1 and CDR2 from the germline V gene are SGHTA and FQGNSA. Unmatched junction bases numbered 9, after V lost 2 bases and J lost 5 bases. The CDR3 runs to 17 residues. The CDR3 DNA follows: TGTGCCAGCAGCTTATCGGCTAGCGGGGTAGGAACCGGGGAGCTGTTTTTT. The encoded protein is CASSLSASGVGTGELFF.

This rearrangement joins TRBV5-6 to TRBJ1-4; D perhaps matches TRBD1 (6 bases). This CDR3 is 15 amino acids long. Germline-derived CDR1 and CDR2 are SGHDT and YYEEEE. Trimming took off 4 bases at V and 5 bases at J, with 15 bases between the two ends. The CDR3 spells CASSPTGTQNEKLFF. The CDR3, as DNA: TGTGCCAGCAGCCCGACCGGGACACAAAATGAAAAACTGTTTTTT. Drawing the rest from reference TRBV5-6 and TRBJ1-4, the complete variable domain is DAGVTQSPTHLIKTRGQQVTLRCSPKSGHDTVSWYQQALGQGPQFIFQYYEEEERQRGNFPDRFSGHQFPNYSSELNVNALLLGDSALYLCASSPTGTQNEKLFFGSGTQLSVL.

The V gene is TRBV5-1, the J gene TRBJ2-2, with a possible D match to TRBD1 (6 bases). V was cut by 5 bases and J by 1 base, with 12 bases left in between. The CDR3 spans 15 residues. CDR1 and CDR2 from the germline V gene are SGHRS and YFSETQ. CDR3 residues: CASRPGAENTGELFF. The CDR3 bases are TGCGCCAGCAGGCCAGGGGCTGAGAACACCGGGGAGCTGTTTTTT.

This sequence joins TRBV6-1 and TRBJ2-7; D is possibly TRBD2 (6 bases). The ends were cut back, 7 bases at V and 2 bases at J, with 18 bases in the middle. Germline V gene sequence: CDR1 MNHNS, CDR2 SASEGT. The CDR3 spans 15 residues. The CDR3 sequence: CASIVWGVGPYEQYF. CDR3 bases: TGTGCCAGCATAGTATGGGGGGTAGGACCCTACGAGCAGTACTTC.

The chain recombines TRBV7-2 with TRBJ1-1, with a tentative D call TRBD1 (6 bases). Per the germline V gene, CDR1 is SGHTA and CDR2 is FQGNSA. This CDR3 comprises 13 residues. V lost 1 base to trimming and J lost 9 bases, with 12 bases between them. The CDR3: CASSLGATGKAFF. The CDR3 DNA follows: TGTGCCAGCAGCTTAGGGGCGACAGGTAAAGCTTTCTTT.

The sample holds a few counts of this clone. V is TRBV7-9 and J is TRBJ1-4; tentatively, D is TRBD1 (6 bases). This CDR3 is built from 14 residues. Germline V gives CDR1 SEHNR, CDR2 FQNEAQ (reference sequence). Trimming left V 6 bases short and J 0 bases short, with 8 bases between. CDR3 sequence: CASRRQATNEKLFF. The CDR3 nucleotides are TGTGCCAGCAGAAGACAGGCAACTAATGAAAAACTGTTTTTT.